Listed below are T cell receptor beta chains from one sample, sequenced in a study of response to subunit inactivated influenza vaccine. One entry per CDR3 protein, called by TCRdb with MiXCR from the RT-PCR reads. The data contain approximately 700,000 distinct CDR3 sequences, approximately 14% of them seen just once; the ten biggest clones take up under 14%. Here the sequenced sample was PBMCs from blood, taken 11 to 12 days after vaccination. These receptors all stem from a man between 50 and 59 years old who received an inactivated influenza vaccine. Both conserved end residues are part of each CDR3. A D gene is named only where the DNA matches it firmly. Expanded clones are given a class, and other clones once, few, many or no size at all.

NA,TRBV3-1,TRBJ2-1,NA,TGTGCCAGCAGCCAAGATGGGAGAGGACATGAGCAGTTCTTC,CASSQDGRGHEQFF
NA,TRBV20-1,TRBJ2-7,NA,TGCAGTGCTATAACCCCGGGCCGGGGAACCTACGAGCAGTACTTC,CSAITPGRGTYEQYF
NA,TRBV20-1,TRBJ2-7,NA,TGCAGTGCTAGGCAGGGCTGGGAGCAGTACTTC,CSARQGWEQYF
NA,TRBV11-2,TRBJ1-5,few,TGTGCCAGCAGCCTTACGGACAGTCCCAATCAGCCCCAGCATTTT,CASSLTDSPNQPQHF
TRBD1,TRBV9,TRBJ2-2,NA,TGTGCCAGCAGCGAGGGACAGGTTGCGAACACCGGGGAGCTGTTTTTT,CASSEGQVANTGELFF
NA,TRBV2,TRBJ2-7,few,TGTGCCAGCAGTGAACGTACGGGCAGTTTGGGTGAGCAGTACTTC,CASSERTGSLGEQYF
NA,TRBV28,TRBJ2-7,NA,TGTGCCAGCAGTTCCTACAGAATCTACGAGCAGTACTTC,CASSSYRIYEQYF
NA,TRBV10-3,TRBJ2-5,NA,TGTCCCTTTACGGAGAAGAGGGCCCAGTACTTC,CPFTEKRAQYF
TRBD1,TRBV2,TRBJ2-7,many,TGTGCCAGCAGTGGGGGGACAGGCCTCCATGCCTACGAGCAGTACTTC,CASSGGTGLHAYEQYF
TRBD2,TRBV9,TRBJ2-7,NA,TGTGCCAGCAGTGGGACTAGCGGGGCGTCCTACGAGCAGTACTTC,CASSGTSGASYEQYF
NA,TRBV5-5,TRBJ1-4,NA,TGTGCCAGCAGCTTGTCGGCCGTCCCAGGGAGGGAAAAACTGTTTTTT,CASSLSAVPGREKLFF
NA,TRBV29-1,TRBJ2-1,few,TGCAGCTCCCGGGAAGTGGGGTCTTACAATGAGCAGTTCTTC,CSSREVGSYNEQFF
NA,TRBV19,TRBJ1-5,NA,TGTGCCAGTACGCCGGGGGGGCGTATGGAGCCCCAGCATTTT,CASTPGGRMEPQHF
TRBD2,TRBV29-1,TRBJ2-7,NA,TGCAGCGTTGGAGGCGGGAGTCTCTCCTACGAGCAGTACTTC,CSVGGGSLSYEQYF
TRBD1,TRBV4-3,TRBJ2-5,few,TGCGCCAGCAGCCAACGAGGGACAGTAATGGGAGAGACCCAGTACTTC,CASSQRGTVMGETQYF
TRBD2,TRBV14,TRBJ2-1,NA,TGTGCCAGCAGCCTTCGGGACAGGTTGTATCGGACTAGCGGGAGTTACAATGAGCAGTTCTTC,CASSLRDRLYRTSGSYNEQFF
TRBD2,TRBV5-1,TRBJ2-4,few,TGCGCCAGCAGCGCAGATCCGGGACTAGTAAAAAACATTCAGTACTTC,CASSADPGLVKNIQYF
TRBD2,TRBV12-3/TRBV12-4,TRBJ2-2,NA,TGTGCCAGCAGCCGAACACTAGCGGGAGTTGGGACCGGGGAGCTGTTTTTT,CASSRTLAGVGTGELFF
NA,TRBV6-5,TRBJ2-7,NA,TGTGCCAGCAGTTACGGCAAGTTTCCTTCCGAGCAGTACTTC,CASSYGKFPSEQYF
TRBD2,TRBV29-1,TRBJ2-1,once,TGCAGCGTAGCGGGGGGTCAGGGATTACAGTACAATGAGCAGTTCTTC,CSVAGGQGLQYNEQFF
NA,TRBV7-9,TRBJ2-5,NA,TGTGCCAGCAATTCAGGAGAGAAAGAGACCCAGTACTTC,CASNSGEKETQYF
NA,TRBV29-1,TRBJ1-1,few,TGCAGCGGGAAAGGGCTGTTAATGAACACTGAAGCTTTCTTT,CSGKGLLMNTEAFF
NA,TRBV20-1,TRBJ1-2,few,TGCAGTGCTAGAGACGGCGGGGTCTCTGGCTACACCTTC,CSARDGGVSGYTF